This TCR beta chain was profiled in a study of cytomegalovirus exposure and HLA in healthy donors. Findings and caveats of the study: The listing of roughly 160 TCR beta chains classed them as cytomegalovirus-associated. Among CMV-associated TCR beta chains, most appeared HLA-restricted in a later analysis. The study had only CMV serostatus as immune exposure information.

Details on this clone: Its antigen is currently unknown.

The PCR contained 60 Vbeta and 13 Jbeta primers. Sequencing used immunoSEQ multiplex PCR; TCRdb keeps in-frame clones, though not all of them. The sample includes 150,000 to 200,000 clones, 60% to 75% of them seen just once. Germline CDR1 and CDR2: MNHNS and SASEGT. The CDR3 is 14 residues long. V was pared by 10 bases and J by 5 bases, with 7 bases of the junction left unmatched. The sequencing sample was made of PBMCs. The clonotype was recovered from a woman aged 50 to 60 in good health and CMV-seropositive. V and J are TRBV6-1 and TRBJ2-3; 12 bases are a match to TRBD2. CDR3 amino acids: CATLAGGPGDTQYF. The CDR3 bases are TGTGCCACCCTAGCGGGGGGGCCGGGAGATACGCAGTATTTT.